The 23 T cell receptor beta chains presented below share a single source sample, sequenced in a study of T cell responses to AZD1222 COVID-19 vaccine. Clones were read by immunoSEQ multiplex PCR, and TCRdb kept only the in-frame ones, dropping some. The table includes more than 140,000 clones, 80% to 90% detected once. Here the sequenced sample was peripheral blood, taken on day 0 of AZD1222 vaccination. These receptors were taken from an adult in good health.

This rearrangement joins TRBV9 to TRBJ2-1; D possibly matches TRBD1 or TRBD2 (5 bases each). Germline CDR1 reads SGDLS; CDR2 reads YYNGEE. The CDR3 totals 15 residues. The V end lost 0 bases, the J end lost 9 bases, and 16 bases lay between the germline ends. CDR3 in amino acids: CASSVGGTLSSEQFF. DNA for the CDR3: TGTGCCAGCAGCGTAGGTGGGACCCTTTCTTCTGAGCAGTTCTTC.

V gene TRBV7-2 combines with J gene TRBJ2-7, with 8 bases that match TRBD2. The V gene's germline CDR1 is SGHTA and CDR2 FQGNSA. The CDR3 sequence is 15 residues long. V was pared by 2 bases and J by 3 bases, with 6 bases of the junction left unmatched. Here the CDR3 reads CASSLWVAGFYEQYF. Here the CDR3 DNA reads TGTGCCAGCAGCTTATGGGTAGCGGGATTCTACGAGCAGTACTTC.

V and J are TRBV6-5 and TRBJ2-1; perhaps TRBD1 as D (6 bases). The CDR3 covers 15 residues. Germline V gene sequence: CDR1 MNHEY, CDR2 SVGAGI. V gave up 8 bases and J gave up 8 bases, with 22 bases separating them. The CDR3 bases are TGTGCCAGCCACCCAGTGGGGGCCGCCTTGGATGAGCAGTTCTTC. This gives the protein CASHPVGAALDEQFF.

The CDR3 here is CASRPGGGWSDTQYF. The DNA for the CDR3 is TGTGCCAGCAGGCCAGGGGGCGGCTGGTCAGATACGCAGTATTTT. The chain has TRBV28 and TRBJ2-3; TRBD1 matches 8 bases. Trimming removed 6 bases from V and 4 bases from J; junction bases left unmatched: 9. The germline CDR1 and CDR2 sequences are MDHEN and SYDVKM. This CDR3 spans 15 amino acids.

A few counts support this clone. The chain recombines TRBV6-2 or TRBV6-3 with TRBJ2-5; D gene unclear. The germline V gene encodes CDR1 MNHEY and CDR2 SVGEGT. This CDR3 is 13 amino acids long. Trimming removed 3 bases from V and 1 base from J, with 6 bases in between. As DNA, the CDR3 is TGTGCCAGCAGTTATGAGGCCCAAGAGACCCAGTACTTC. It is translated as CASSYEAQETQYF.

This clone was recorded once. The CDR3 region is CSVVAVAGGHIQYF. CDR3 DNA: TGCAGCGTTGTCGCGGTAGCGGGGGGACACATTCAGTACTTC. The chain couples TRBV29-1 to TRBJ2-4, with 10 nucleotides matching TRBD2. V was clipped by 4 bases and J by 8 bases; unmatched bases: 8. The CDR3 totals 14 residues. CDR1 SQVTM and CDR2 ANQGSEA come from the germline V gene.

The chain recombines TRBV18 with TRBJ1-4, with a weak D call TRBD1 (5 bases). Germline lookup yields CDR1 KGHSH and CDR2 LQKENI. The CDR3 totals 13 residues. Trimming removed 4 bases at V and 8 bases at J, with 11 bases between. The CDR3 nucleotides read TGTGCCAGCTCACTTACGACAGACGAAAAACTGTTTTTT. Its translation: CASSLTTDEKLFF. Full variable domain (outside the CDR3, taken from reference TRBV18 and TRBJ1-4): NAGVMQNPRHLVRRRGQEARLRCSPMKGHSHVYWYRQLPEEGLKFMVYLQKENIIDESGMPKERFSAEFPKEGPSILRIQQVVRGDSAAYFCASSLTTDEKLFFGSGTQLSVL.

The V and J genes are TRBV7-3 and TRBJ1-1; D perhaps matches TRBD1 (5 bases). The CDR3 has 16 amino acids. CDR1 and CDR2 from the germline V gene are SGHTA and FQGTGA. The ends were cut back, 2 bases at V and 1 base at J, with 14 bases in the middle. The CDR3 loop reads CASSLGPRTGNTEAFF. Written as DNA, the CDR3 is TGTGCCAGCAGCTTAGGCCCCCGTACAGGGAACACTGAAGCTTTCTTT.

The rearrangement joins TRBV7-9 to TRBJ1-5; a possible D gene is TRBD1 (5 bases). The CDR3 sequence is 12 residues long. V gave up 5 bases and J gave up 7 bases, with 9 bases separating them. CDR1 SEHNR and CDR2 FQNEAQ come from the germline V gene (reference sequence). CDR3 protein: CASSARGQPQHF. The CDR3 region has the DNA TGTGCCAGCAGCGCGAGGGGACAGCCCCAGCATTTT.

The rearrangement uses TRBV4-3 and TRBJ1-6; no reliable D call. The CDR3 is made up of 16 amino acids. The V and J ends lost 0 bases and 9 bases respectively, with 15 bases between them. Germline V gene sequence: CDR1 LGHNA, CDR2 YSLEER. The CDR3 coding sequence is TGCGCCAGCAGCCAAGAGTGGGCGGGAGGGAGTTCACCCCTCCACTTT. It is translated as CASSQEWAGGSSPLHF.

The chain is built from TRBV4-1 and TRBJ2-3; D is perhaps TRBD1 or TRBD2 (5 bases each). The V end lost 3 bases, the J end lost 2 bases, and 12 bases lay between the germline ends. Germline V gene data show CDR1 as MGHRA and CDR2 as YSYEKL. CDR3 length equals 15 residues. CDR3 sequence (DNA): TGCGCCAGCAGCCAGGTTAGGGGACCCACAGATACGCAGTATTTT. Its translation: CASSQVRGPTDTQYF.

The rearrangement joins TRBV2 to TRBJ2-2, with TRBD1 matching 8 bases. Germline assignment: CDR1 SNHLY and CDR2 FYNNEI. CDR3 length: 14 residues. J gave up 7 bases and V 9 bases, and 10 bases lay outside the gene matches. This chain's CDR3 is CARRGQGGGGELFF. The CDR3 bases are TGTGCCAGGAGAGGACAGGGTGGTGGCGGGGAGCTGTTTTTT.

The V call is TRBV5-1, the J call TRBJ1-2; 10 nucleotides align to TRBD1. V lost 4 bases and J lost 4; bases outside the gene matches: 4. The length of the CDR3 is 14 residues. Germline CDR1 reads SGHRS; CDR2 reads YFSETQ. The CDR3 DNA is TGCGCCAGCAGCGTGGGACAGGGGTCCTATGGCTACACCTTC. It yields the protein CASSVGQGSYGYTF.

This chain connects TRBV2 to TRBJ1-2, with TRBD1 identical over 10 bases. The CDR3 has 16 residues. Germline V gene lookup returns CDR1 SNHLY and CDR2 FYNNEI. With V trimmed by 6 bases and J by 2 bases, 9 bases remained unmatched. CDR3 in DNA: TGTGCCAGCAGCCCCAGACAGGGGGCGTTGAACTATGGCTACACCTTC. Amino acids: CASSPRQGALNYGYTF.

V gene TRBV5-8 combines with J gene TRBJ2-2, with D uncertain. The CDR3 extends over 14 amino acids. The germline gives CDR1 SGHTS, CDR2 YDEGEE. Deletions cut 0 bases from V and 0 bases from J, with 3 bases between. The CDR3, as DNA: TGTGCCAGCAGCTTGGTGACGAACACCGGGGAGCTGTTTTTT. Translation gives CASSLVTNTGELFF.

This rearrangement joins TRBV7-6 to TRBJ1-1; TRBD1 aligns across 7 bases. This CDR3 is 15 amino acids long. Germline trimming cut 5 bases from V and 0 bases from J; bases unmatched to any gene: 6. Germline V CDR1 and CDR2: SGHVS, FNYEAQ. The CDR3 spells CASSPLTGMNTEAFF. The CDR3 nucleotides are TGTGCCAGCAGCCCTCTGACAGGGATGAACACTGAAGCTTTCTTT.

The chain carries TRBV7-6 and TRBJ1-1; D perhaps matches TRBD1 (5 bases). The CDR3 contains 15 residues. CDR1 and CDR2 (germline): SGHVS, FNYEAQ. V was clipped by 6 bases and J by 3 bases, with 17 bases between them. Written as DNA, the CDR3 is TGTGCCAGCAGGTCTCGGCAGGGTCGGGACACTGAAGCTTTCTTT. This encodes CASRSRQGRDTEAFF.

This clone was picked up a small number of times. The chain is built from TRBV11-2 and TRBJ2-6; D assignment may be TRBD1 or TRBD2 (5 bases each). V dropped 5 bases and J dropped 0 bases, with 14 bases sitting between them. Germline lookup yields CDR1 SGHAT and CDR2 FQNNGV. This CDR3 has 17 residues. DNA of the CDR3: TGTGCCAGCAGCCCCCTGGGGGTAAGCTCTGGGGCCAACGTCCTGACTTTC. It specifies CASSPLGVSSGANVLTF.

The chain is built from TRBV19 and TRBJ2-1; 10 nucleotides align to TRBD2. Losses at the gene ends were 4 bases for V and 3 bases for J; bases not matched to a gene: 9. This CDR3 spans 17 amino acids. Germline CDR1 is LNHDA and CDR2 is SQIVND (reference sequence). The CDR3 is CASSSRVAGGNYNEQFF. The DNA for the CDR3 is TGTGCCAGTAGTAGCCGCGTAGCGGGAGGCAACTACAATGAGCAGTTCTTC.

J is TRBJ2-3 and V is TRBV7-9; D gene unclear. Looked up from germline, CDR1 is SEHNR and CDR2 is FQNEAQ (reference sequence). V was shortened by 7 bases and J by 2 bases, with 16 bases between the two germline ends. This CDR3 is built from 15 residues. CDR3 sequence: CASTPVWTDTDTQYF. The CDR3 DNA is TGTGCCAGCACCCCCGTTTGGACGGACACAGATACGCAGTATTTT.

The chain carries TRBV7-2 and TRBJ2-3, with 10 bases matching TRBD2. CDR3 length: 17 residues. Germline V gene lookup returns CDR1 SGHTA and CDR2 FQGNSA. V was clipped by 2 bases and J by 0 bases; unmatched bases: 5. This CDR3 reads CASSLLSSGGSTDTQYF. The CDR3 bases are TGTGCCAGCAGCTTACTCTCTAGCGGGGGCAGCACAGATACGCAGTATTTT.

This rearrangement joins TRBV6-2 or TRBV6-3 to TRBJ1-1; D remains unclear. There are 12 residues in the CDR3. The germline V gene encodes CDR1 MNHEY and CDR2 SVGEGT. V was clipped by 4 bases and J by 11 bases, with 14 bases between them. DNA for the CDR3: TGTGCCAGCAGTTTGCCCTCGACTGGGGCTTTCTTT. Protein product: CASSLPSTGAFF.

V gene TRBV11-2 combines with J gene TRBJ1-2; tentative D call: TRBD1 (6 bases). This CDR3 comprises 16 residues. The germline V gene has CDR1 SGHAT and CDR2 FQNNGV. Deletions cut 1 base from V and 8 bases from J, with 20 bases between. DNA for the CDR3: TGTGCCAGCAGCTTAGCCCCAACAGGGAGGCTCTACGGCTACACCTTC. Residues: CASSLAPTGRLYGYTF.